This is a list of T cell receptor beta chains from one sample in a study. TCRdb reprocessed the 5' RACE reads via MiXCR and lists one record per CDR3 protein. Seen here are roughly 50,000 distinct CDR3 sequences, roughly a quarter observed once, and the top ten hold roughly 3.1%. Sequencing was performed on tumor-infiltrating naive CD4+ T cells sorted from the breast tumor. The receptors were sampled from a female donor with breast cancer. The conserved cysteine and the conserved F or W are not part of the CDR3 here.

TRBJ2-1	TRBV11-3	ASSPEATSGTNEQF
TRBJ1-1	TRBV27	ASSFLQGGRNTEAF
TRBJ2-3	TRBV20-1	SARDSAFTDTQY
TRBJ2-5	TRBV20-1	SARPLSRDRETQY
TRBJ2-2	TRBV4-1	ASRIGRPGRPGELF
TRBJ1-1	TRBV7-2	ASSKGRLETEAF
TRBJ2-3	TRBV6-5	ASSLMTSTDTQY
TRBJ1-2	TRBV28	ASSPTGFYGYT
TRBJ1-1	TRBV7-3	ASSLSPGANTEAF
TRBJ1-1	TRBV5-1	TSSRGAGTEAF
TRBJ2-3	TRBV11-2	ASSFGLAGQDTQY
TRBJ2-3	TRBV20-1	SARDRGGFPSTDTQY